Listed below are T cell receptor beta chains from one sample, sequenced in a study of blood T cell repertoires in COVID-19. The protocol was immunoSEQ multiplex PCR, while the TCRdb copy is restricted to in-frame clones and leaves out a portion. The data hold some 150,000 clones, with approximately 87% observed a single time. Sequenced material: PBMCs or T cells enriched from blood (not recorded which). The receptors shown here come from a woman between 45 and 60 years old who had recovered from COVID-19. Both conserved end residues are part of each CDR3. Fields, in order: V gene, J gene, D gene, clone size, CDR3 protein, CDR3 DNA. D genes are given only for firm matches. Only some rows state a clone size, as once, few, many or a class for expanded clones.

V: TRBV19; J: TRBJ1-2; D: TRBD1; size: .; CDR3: CASSMGQGANYGYTF; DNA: TGTGCCAGTAGTATGGGACAGGGTGCTAACTATGGCTACACCTTC
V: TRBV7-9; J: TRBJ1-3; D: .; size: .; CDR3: CASSRGSGNTIYF; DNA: TGTGCCAGCAGCCGAGGCTCTGGAAACACCATATATTTT
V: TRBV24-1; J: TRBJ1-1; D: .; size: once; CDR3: CATQDRHTEAFF; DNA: TGTGCCACCCAAGACAGGCACACTGAAGCTTTCTTT
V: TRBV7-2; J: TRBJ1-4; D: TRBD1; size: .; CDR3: CASSLRGGATNEKLFF; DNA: TGTGCCAGCAGCTTAAGAGGGGGCGCAACTAATGAAAAACTGTTTTTT
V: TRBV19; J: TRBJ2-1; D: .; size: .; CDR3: CASSRNSGAYNEQFF; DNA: TGTGCCAGTAGTAGAAACTCAGGCGCCTACAATGAGCAGTTCTTC
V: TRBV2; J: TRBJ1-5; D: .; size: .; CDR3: CASMRVGNQPQHF; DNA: TGTGCCAGCATGAGGGTCGGCAATCAGCCCCAGCATTTT
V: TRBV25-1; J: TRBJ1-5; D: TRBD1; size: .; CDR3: CASSGPTGRQGPQHF; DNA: TGTGCCAGCAGTGGACCGACAGGGAGGCAGGGGCCCCAGCATTTT
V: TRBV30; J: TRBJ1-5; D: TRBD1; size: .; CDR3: CAWSETGEGPQHF; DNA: TGTGCCTGGAGCGAGACAGGGGAAGGGCCCCAGCATTTT
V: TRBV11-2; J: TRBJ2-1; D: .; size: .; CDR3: CASSLVTPSYNEQFF; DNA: TGTGCCAGCAGCTTAGTTACTCCCTCCTACAATGAGCAGTTCTTC
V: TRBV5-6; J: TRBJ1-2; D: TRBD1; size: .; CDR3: CASSWGQFNYGYTF; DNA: TGTGCCAGCAGCTGGGGACAGTTTAACTATGGCTACACCTTC
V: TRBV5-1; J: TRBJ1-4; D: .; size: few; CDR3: CASSLVGGGSEKLFF; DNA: TGCGCCAGCAGCTTGGTTGGGGGCGGGAGTGAAAAACTGTTTTTT
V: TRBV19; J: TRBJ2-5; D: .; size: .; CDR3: CASSPEGGAETQYF; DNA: TGTGCCAGTAGTCCAGAGGGCGGGGCGGAGACCCAGTACTTC
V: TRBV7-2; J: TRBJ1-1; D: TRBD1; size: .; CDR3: CASSPGGGMNTEAFF; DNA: TGTGCCAGCAGCCCAGGGGGAGGCATGAACACTGAAGCTTTCTTT
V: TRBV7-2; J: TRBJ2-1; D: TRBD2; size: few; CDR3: CASSLRDYNPHEQFF; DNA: TGTGCCAGCAGCCTCCGGGACTATAACCCACATGAGCAGTTCTTC
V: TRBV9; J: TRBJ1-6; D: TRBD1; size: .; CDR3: CASSVGDRGDSPLHF; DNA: TGTGCCAGCAGCGTAGGGGACAGGGGGGATTCACCCCTCCACTTT
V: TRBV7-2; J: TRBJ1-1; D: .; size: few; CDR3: CASSLEWPYTEAFF; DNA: TGTGCCAGCAGCTTAGAATGGCCTTACACTGAAGCTTTCTTT
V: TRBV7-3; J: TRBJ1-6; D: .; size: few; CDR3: CASSVTGLGASPLHF; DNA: TGTGCCAGCAGCGTCACAGGGTTGGGGGCTTCACCCCTCCACTTT
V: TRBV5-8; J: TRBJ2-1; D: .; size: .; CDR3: CASSRLRPTSYNEQFF; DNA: TGTGCCAGCAGCCGACTCCGACCTACGTCCTACAATGAGCAGTTCTTC
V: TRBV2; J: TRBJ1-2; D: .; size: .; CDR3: CASSGRSSIVSF; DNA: TGTGCCAGCAGTGGGAGGTCCTCAATCGTCTCCTTC
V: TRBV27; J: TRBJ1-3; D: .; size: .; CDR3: CASSFTASSGNTIYF; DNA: TGTGCCAGCAGTTTTACCGCGAGCTCTGGAAACACCATATATTTT
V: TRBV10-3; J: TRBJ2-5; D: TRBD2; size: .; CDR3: CAISGGTSGGEGETQYF; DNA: TGTGCCATCAGTGGAGGGACTAGCGGGGGGGAAGGAGAGACCCAGTACTTC
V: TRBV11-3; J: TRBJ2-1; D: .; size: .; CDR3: CASSRGLNEQFF; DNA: TGTGCCAGCAGCAGGGGTCTCAATGAGCAGTTCTTC
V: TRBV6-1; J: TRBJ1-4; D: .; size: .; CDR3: CASSEERTPVYEKLFF; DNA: TGTGCCAGCAGTGAAGAAAGGACTCCAGTTTATGAAAAACTGTTTTTT
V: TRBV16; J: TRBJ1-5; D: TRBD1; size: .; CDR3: CASTTEQGNQPQHF; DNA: TGTGCCAGCACCACCGAACAGGGGAATCAGCCCCAGCATTTT
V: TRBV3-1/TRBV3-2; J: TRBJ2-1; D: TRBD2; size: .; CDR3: CASCVSGGARNEQFF; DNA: TGTGCCAGCTGCGTGAGCGGGGGGGCCCGCAATGAGCAGTTCTTC
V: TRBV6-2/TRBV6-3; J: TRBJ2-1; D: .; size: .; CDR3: CASSPRATTYNEQFF; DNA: TGTGCCAGCAGTCCGCGGGCGACTACCTACAATGAGCAGTTCTTC
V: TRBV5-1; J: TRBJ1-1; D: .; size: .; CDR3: CASSLQNRGGTEAFF; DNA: TGCGCCAGCAGCTTACAAAACAGAGGGGGCACTGAAGCTTTCTTT
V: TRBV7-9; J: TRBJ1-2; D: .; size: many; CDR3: CASSSQAGNYGYTF; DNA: TGTGCCAGCAGCTCCCAAGCGGGAAACTATGGCTACACCTTC
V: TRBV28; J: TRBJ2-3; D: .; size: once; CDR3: CASKGSERETDTQYF; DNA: TGTGCCAGCAAGGGAAGTGAACGGGAAACAGATACGCAGTATTTT
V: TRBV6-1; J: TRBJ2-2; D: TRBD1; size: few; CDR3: CASSAAGQGANTGELFF; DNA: TGTGCCAGCAGTGCGGCCGGACAGGGCGCGAACACCGGGGAGCTGTTTTTT
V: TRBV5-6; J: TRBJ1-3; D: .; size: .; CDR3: CASSFSNTIYF; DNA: TGTGCCAGCAGCTTTAGCAACACCATATATTTT
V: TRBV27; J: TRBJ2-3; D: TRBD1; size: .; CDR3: CASSLTPDRDPPDTQYF; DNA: TGTGCCAGCAGTTTAACCCCGGACAGGGACCCCCCAGATACGCAGTATTTT
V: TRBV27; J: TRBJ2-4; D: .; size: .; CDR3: CASRGIEGNIQYF; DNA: TGTGCCAGCAGGGGGATTGAGGGAAACATTCAGTACTTC
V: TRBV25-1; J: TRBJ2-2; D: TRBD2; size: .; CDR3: CASSGRRGGFTGELFF; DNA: TGTGCCAGCAGTGGTCGGCGGGGGGGATTCACCGGGGAGCTGTTTTTT
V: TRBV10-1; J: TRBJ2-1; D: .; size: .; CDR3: CASSGPETVHNEQFF; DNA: TGCGCCAGCAGTGGGCCCGAGACAGTCCACAATGAGCAGTTCTTC
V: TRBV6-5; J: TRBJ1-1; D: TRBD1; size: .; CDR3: CASRGQGALNTEAFF; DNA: TGTGCCAGCAGAGGACAGGGGGCATTGAACACTGAAGCTTTCTTT